The next 30 T cell receptor beta chains were all read from a single sample in a study of blood T cell repertoires in COVID-19. Clones were sequenced by immunoSEQ multiplex PCR, and TCRdb holds only the in-frame ones, with some missing. Here the sample spans 250,000 or so clones, 70% to 90% being singletons. The specimen was PBMCs or T cells enriched from blood (not recorded which). The receptor set was obtained from a woman aged 45 to 65 who had recovered from COVID-19.

This chain links TRBV15 with TRBJ2-3; D perhaps matches TRBD1 (6 bases). V lost 5 bases to trimming and J lost 1 base, with 25 bases between them. This CDR3 is built from 19 residues. Germline values: CDR1 LNHNV, CDR2 YYDKDF (reference sequence). The CDR3, as DNA: TGTGCCACCAGCCAGCAGACAGTGTTGGGGGCCGAGGGCACAGATACGCAGTATTTT. Encoded protein: CATSQQTVLGAEGTDTQYF.

The chain links TRBV5-1 to TRBJ2-5; TRBD2 matches 9 bases. The V gene's germline CDR1 is SGHRS and CDR2 YFSETQ. Losses at the gene ends were 3 bases for V and 3 bases for J; bases not matched to a gene: 3. This CDR3 has 14 amino acids. CDR3 sequence: CASSWRTSEETQYF. The CDR3 DNA reads as TGCGCCAGCAGCTGGAGGACTAGCGAAGAGACCCAGTACTTC.

V usage is TRBV30 and J usage is TRBJ2-3; 7 positions agree with TRBD2. The CDR3 totals 15 residues. Germline loops: CDR1 GTSNPN, CDR2 SVGIG (reference sequence). Germline trimming cut 0 bases from V and 5 bases from J; bases unmatched to any gene: 8. CDR3 sequence (DNA): TGTGCCTGGAGTGTACTGGCGGGAGCCGGAGATACGCAGTATTTT. It codes for CAWSVLAGAGDTQYF.

The chain has TRBV30 and TRBJ2-5; a possible D gene is TRBD1 (6 bases). V lost 5 bases and J 1 base, leaving 11 bases between the germline ends. There are 13 residues in the CDR3. Germline assignment: CDR1 GTSNPN and CDR2 SVGIG (reference sequence). DNA for the CDR3: TGTGCCTGGGAAACAGGGTTCCAAGAGACCCAGTACTTC. As protein: CAWETGFQETQYF.

The chain joins TRBV5-1 to TRBJ1-1, with D uncertain. The CDR3 loop spans 13 amino acids. V lost 5 bases, J lost 1 base, and 9 bases lay in between. The V gene's germline CDR1 is SGHRS and CDR2 YFSETQ. Here the CDR3 reads CASSSGWNTEAFF. As DNA, the CDR3 is TGCGCCAGCAGTTCGGGGTGGAACACTGAAGCTTTCTTT. The full variable domain, rest sourced from reference TRBV5-1 and TRBJ1-1, is KAGVTQTPRYLIKTRGQQVTLSCSPISGHRSVSWYQQTPGQGLQFLFEYFSETQRNKGNFPGRFSGRQFSNSRSEMNVSTLELGDSALYLCASSSGWNTEAFFGQGTRLTVV.

The chain carries TRBV28 and TRBJ2-7; TRBD2 agrees at 10 bases. The CDR3 covers 15 residues. With 3 bases clipped from V and 9 bases from J, the junction kept 11 bases outside the gene matches. Germline CDR1 MDHEN, CDR2 SYDVKM. CDR3 protein: CASSLLAGGIVGQYF. CDR3 bases: TGTGCCAGCAGTTTGTTAGCGGGAGGAATAGTAGGGCAGTACTTC.

This clone was recorded only once. J is TRBJ2-7 and V is TRBV10-3; TRBD2 matches at 8 bases. The germline gives CDR1 ENHRY, CDR2 SYGVKD. The V gene end was trimmed by 0 bases and the J gene end by 1 base; junction bases not matched to a gene: 11. The CDR3 is made up of 18 amino acids. The CDR3 protein is CAISESGQDAGGSYEQYF. The CDR3 nucleotides are TGTGCCATCAGTGAGTCTGGGCAGGACGCGGGGGGATCCTACGAGCAGTACTTC.

V usage is TRBV14 and J usage is TRBJ2-5; D possibly corresponds to TRBD1 (5 bases). Trimming took off 2 bases at V and 5 bases at J, with 9 bases between the two ends. Per germline, CDR1 SGHDN and CDR2 FVKESK. This CDR3 contains 13 residues. CDR3 DNA sequence: TGTGCCAGCAGCCAACAGGGTTGGGAGACCCAGTACTTC. It translates to CASSQQGWETQYF.

V and J are TRBV5-1 and TRBJ2-1; 8 bases map to TRBD1. Trimming at V came to 4 bases and at J to 6 bases, leaving 6 bases not matched to a gene. Germline V gene sequence: CDR1 SGHRS, CDR2 YFSETQ. The CDR3 is made up of 14 amino acids. As DNA, the CDR3 is TGCGCCAGCAGCATTGGTGACAGGGGCAATGAGCAGTTCTTC. It codes for CASSIGDRGNEQFF.

This chain links TRBV7-2 with TRBJ2-7; 7 nucleotides agree with TRBD2. CDR3 length: 14 amino acids. CDR1 and CDR2 (germline): SGHTA, FQGNSA. With V trimmed by 5 bases and J by 2 bases, 6 bases remained unmatched. The DNA for the CDR3 is TGTGCCAGCAGCCCACGGCTAGCGGCCTACGAGCAGTACTTC. Translation gives CASSPRLAAYEQYF.

This clone occurred once. The V call is TRBV5-1, the J call TRBJ1-1, with D possibly TRBD1 on 5 matching bases. There are 15 residues in the CDR3. V shed 0 bases and J shed 2 bases, with 11 bases lying between them. CDR1 is SGHRS and CDR2 is YFSETQ in the germline V gene. CDR3 sequence reads: CASSLAGGPNTEAFF. CDR3 DNA: TGCGCCAGCAGCTTGGCCGGGGGACCTAACACTGAAGCTTTCTTT.

The chain joins TRBV18 to TRBJ1-2; maybe TRBD1 (5 bases). V was clipped by 3 bases and J by 9 bases, with 17 bases between them. Germline lookup yields CDR1 KGHSH and CDR2 LQKENI. This CDR3 spans 14 amino acids. The CDR3: CASSPQAGHLSYTF. The DNA of the CDR3 is TGTGCCAGCTCACCTCAGGCAGGGCATTTGAGCTACACCTTC.

The chain employs TRBV18 and TRBJ2-3; 8 bases align to TRBD1. The germline V gene encodes CDR1 KGHSH and CDR2 LQKENI. After removal of 2 bases from V and 3 bases from J, the junction contained 7 bases not matched to a gene. This CDR3 contains 16 residues. CDR3 protein: CASSPTRDRSTDTQYF. Written as DNA, the CDR3 is TGTGCCAGCTCACCAACTCGGGACAGGTCGACAGATACGCAGTATTTT.

The rearrangement joins TRBV5-1 to TRBJ2-5, with 8 bases matching TRBD1. CDR1 is SGHRS, CDR2 YFSETQ, per germline. Trimming at V came to 0 bases and at J to 5 bases, leaving 3 bases not matched to a gene. The CDR3 totals 14 residues. CDR3 region: CASSLVQGAETQYF. The CDR3 coding sequence is TGCGCCAGCAGCTTGGTTCAGGGGGCTGAGACCCAGTACTTC.

The count of this clone is one. This chain joins TRBV5-1 and TRBJ2-1; TRBD1 matches at 7 bases. V lost 4 bases to trimming and J lost 13 bases; unmatched junction nucleotides: 11. The CDR3 has 13 residues. CDR1 SGHRS and CDR2 YFSETQ come from the germline V gene. The CDR3 loop reads CASSLGQAGFQFF. The CDR3 nucleotides are TGCGCCAGCAGCCTAGGACAGGCCGGGTTTCAGTTCTTC.

This clone has only one observation. V is TRBV19 and J is TRBJ1-4; 8 nucleotides match TRBD1. This CDR3 comprises 13 residues. Looked up from germline, CDR1 is LNHDA and CDR2 is SQIVND (reference sequence). Trimming took 7 bases from V and 7 from J; bases not matched to a gene: 5. CDR3 in amino acids: CASTGTGFEKLFF. CDR3 in DNA: TGTGCCAGTACCGGGACAGGCTTTGAAAAACTGTTTTTT.

This chain uses TRBV11-2 with TRBJ2-7; D perhaps matches TRBD1 (5 bases). The length of the CDR3 is 15 residues. V was cut by 5 bases and J by 1 base, with 15 bases left in between. Germline V gene sequence: CDR1 SGHAT, CDR2 FQNNGV. CDR3 region: CASSLRQRLSYEQYF. As DNA, the CDR3 is TGTGCCAGCAGCCTCCGACAGAGATTGTCCTACGAGCAGTACTTC.

This clone appeared a single time. The chain recombines TRBV9 with TRBJ2-1; D unresolved. V lost 0 bases and J lost 3, with 7 bases in between. CDR1 and CDR2 (germline): SGDLS, YYNGEE. This CDR3 has 14 residues. The CDR3 protein is CASSVEAYYNEQFF. The CDR3 DNA reads as TGTGCCAGCAGCGTAGAAGCTTACTACAATGAGCAGTTCTTC.

This clone was picked up a small number of times. This chain links TRBV18 with TRBJ1-2, with D tentatively TRBD1 (6 bases). The CDR3 spans 16 residues. Trimming removed 4 bases from V and 4 bases from J, with 19 bases in between. Germline V CDR1 and CDR2: KGHSH, LQKENI. CDR3 DNA: TGTGCCAGCTCACGAACTTCAGGGGAGAGAGGCTATGGCTACACCTTC. Amino acid sequence: CASSRTSGERGYGYTF.

The rearrangement links TRBV2 to TRBJ2-1; D perhaps matches TRBD2 (6 bases). Germline CDR1 reads SNHLY; CDR2 reads FYNNEI. This CDR3 has 14 residues. V dropped 11 bases and J dropped 10 bases, with 24 bases sitting between them. The CDR3 region is CAGKPGLSVVEQFF. The CDR3 DNA is TGTGCCGGTAAACCGGGACTGTCTGTCGTGGAGCAGTTCTTC. Based on the CDR3 plus reference TRBV2 and TRBJ2-1, the full variable domain is EPEVTQTPSHQVTQMGQEVILRCVPISNHLYFYWYRQILGQKVEFLVSFYNNEISEKSEIFDDQFSVERPDGSNFTLKIRSTKLEDSAMYFCAGKPGLSVVEQFFGPGTRLTVL.

The chain recombines TRBV27 with TRBJ2-7; 10 bases fit TRBD1. The junction had 0 bases not matched to a gene; V was cut back by 0 bases and J by 1 base. This CDR3 is 15 amino acids long. Germline CDR1 and CDR2: MNHEY and SMNVEV (reference sequence). CDR3 in DNA: TGTGCCAGCAGTTTATCGGACAGGGGGTCCTACGAGCAGTACTTC. This sequence encodes CASSLSDRGSYEQYF.

This clone has just a few counts. This sequence joins TRBV5-1 and TRBJ1-1, with D possibly being TRBD1 (6 bases). Trimming took off 4 bases at V and 6 bases at J, with 10 bases between the two ends. This CDR3 has 12 amino acids. Per the germline V gene, CDR1 is SGHRS and CDR2 is YFSETQ. CDR3 nucleotides: TGCGCCAGCAGCCTCGGACAGTCTGAAGCTTTCTTT. Encoded protein: CASSLGQSEAFF.

This rearrangement joins TRBV11-1 to TRBJ2-7; the match to TRBD2 covers 7 bases. Germline V gives CDR1 SGHAT, CDR2 FQDESV (reference sequence). The CDR3 has 15 amino acids. Losses at the gene ends were 1 base for V and 3 bases for J; bases not matched to a gene: 6. In DNA form, the CDR3 reads TGTGCCAGCAGCTTAGAGTCTAGCGGACACTACGAGCAGTACTTC. Translated, it gives CASSLESSGHYEQYF.

This rearrangement joins TRBV7-2 to TRBJ2-1; no reliable D call. Germline V gene data show CDR1 as SGHTA and CDR2 as FQGNSA. This CDR3 is 13 amino acids long. Trimming took off 5 bases at V and 4 bases at J, with 9 bases between the two ends. The CDR3 DNA reads as TGTGCCAGCAGCCAACCTCTATACAATGAGCAGTTCTTC. Protein product: CASSQPLYNEQFF.

The chain uses TRBV18 and TRBJ2-1; TRBD2 matches at 9 bases. Germline assignment: CDR1 KGHSH and CDR2 LQKENI. The V segment lost 2 bases and the J segment 8 bases; nucleotides outside the gene matches: 4. The CDR3 spans 14 residues. The CDR3 coding sequence is TGTGCCAGCTCACCAGCTAGCGGGATCGATGAGCAGTTCTTC. Its translation is CASSPASGIDEQFF.

V is TRBV3-1 (or the pseudogene TRBV3-2) and J is TRBJ1-6; D is unresolved. The germline V and J ends were trimmed by 1 base and 0 bases, with 10 bases remaining between them. CDR3 length: 17 amino acids. Germline assignment: CDR1 LGHDT and CDR2 YNNKEL (reference sequence). CDR3 region: CASSQALLLSYNSPLHF. Written as DNA, the CDR3 is TGTGCCAGCAGCCAAGCTTTACTTCTCTCCTATAATTCACCCCTCCACTTT.

The chain employs TRBV27 and TRBJ2-7, with 7 bases fitting TRBD1. After removal of 4 bases from V and 1 base from J, the junction contained 10 bases not matched to a gene. Per the germline V gene, CDR1 is MNHEY and CDR2 is SMNVEV (reference sequence). The CDR3 covers 16 residues. This chain's CDR3 is CASSSEGARRSYEQYF. CDR3 in DNA: TGTGCCAGCAGTTCAGAGGGGGCTCGGAGGTCCTACGAGCAGTACTTC.

J is TRBJ2-2 and V is TRBV16, with D perhaps matching TRBD2 (6 bases). Germline V gene lookup returns CDR1 KGHSY and CDR2 FQNENV. The CDR3 is 16 residues long. With 5 bases removed from V and 2 bases from J, the gap between germline ends came to 15 bases. DNA for the CDR3: TGTGCCAGCAGCTCCAGCGGAGGGGCTAACACCGGGGAGCTGTTTTTT. Translated: CASSSSGGANTGELFF.

The chain uses TRBV27 and TRBJ2-1, with 10 bases fitting TRBD2. Germline lookup yields CDR1 MNHEY and CDR2 SMNVEV (reference sequence). The CDR3 spans 16 residues. With 7 bases clipped from V and 4 bases from J, the junction kept 10 bases outside the gene matches. The CDR3 coding sequence is TGTGCCAGCACCCCCACCGGGACTAGCGAGTACAATGAGCAGTTCTTC. It is translated as CASTPTGTSEYNEQFF.

This clone was recorded only once. The CDR3 protein is CASSQSSGEQFF. In DNA, the CDR3 is TGTGCCAGCAGCCAATCGTCCGGTGAGCAGTTCTTC. This chain joins TRBV4-2 and TRBJ2-1, with D unresolved. Germline values: CDR1 LGHNA, CDR2 YNFKEQ. Deletions cut 2 bases from V and 9 bases from J, with 8 bases between. The CDR3 sequence is 12 residues long.